This TCR beta chain was observed in a study of blood T cell repertoires in COVID-19. The V end was cut by 6 bases, the J end by 3 bases, with 13 bases between. The CDR3 has 13 amino acids. CDR1 is SQVTM, CDR2 ANQGSEA, per germline. In the study's own analysis: Cell counts per sample came from amplifying reference gene primers. Method: immunoSEQ multiplex PCR; TCRdb's copy keeps in-frame clones and lacks some. V, J and clone size are those of that table, while D and trimming were read from the DNA. Here the sample spans 40,000 to 50,000 clones, approximately 83% being singletons. What was sequenced was peripheral blood. This sequence originates from a human donor in a cohort sampled during active COVID-19. The donor label of this sample is uncertain. V is TRBV29-1 and J is TRBJ2-3; possible D gene TRBD2, 6 bases. This CDR3 is CSVRRGGTDTQYF. CDR3 coding DNA: TGCAGCGTGAGACGGGGAGGAACAGATACGCAGTATTTT.